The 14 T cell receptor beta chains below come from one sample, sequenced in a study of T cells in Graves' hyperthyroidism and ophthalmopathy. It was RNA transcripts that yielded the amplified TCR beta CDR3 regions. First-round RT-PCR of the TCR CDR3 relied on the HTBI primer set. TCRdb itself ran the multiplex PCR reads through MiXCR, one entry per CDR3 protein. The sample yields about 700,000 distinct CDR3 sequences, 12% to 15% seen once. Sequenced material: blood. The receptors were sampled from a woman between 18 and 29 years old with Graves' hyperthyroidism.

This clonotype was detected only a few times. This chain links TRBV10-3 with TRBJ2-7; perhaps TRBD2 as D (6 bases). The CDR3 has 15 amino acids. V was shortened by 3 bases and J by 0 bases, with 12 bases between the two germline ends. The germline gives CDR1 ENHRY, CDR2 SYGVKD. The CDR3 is CAISDDSTSSYEQYF. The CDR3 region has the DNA TGTGCCATCAGTGATGATTCGACTAGCTCCTACGAGCAGTACTTC.

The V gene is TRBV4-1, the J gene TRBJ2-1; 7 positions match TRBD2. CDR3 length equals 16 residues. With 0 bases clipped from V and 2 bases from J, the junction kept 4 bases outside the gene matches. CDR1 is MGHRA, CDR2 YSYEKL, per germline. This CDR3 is CASSQDDLAAYNEQFF. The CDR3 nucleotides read TGCGCCAGCAGCCAAGATGACCTAGCGGCCTACAATGAGCAGTTCTTC.

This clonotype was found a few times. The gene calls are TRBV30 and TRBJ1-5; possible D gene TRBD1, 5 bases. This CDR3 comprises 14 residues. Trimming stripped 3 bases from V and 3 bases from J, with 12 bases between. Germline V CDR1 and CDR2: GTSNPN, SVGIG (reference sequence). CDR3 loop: CAWRDSRNNQPQHF. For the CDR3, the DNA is TGTGCCTGGAGAGACAGTCGGAACAATCAGCCCCAGCATTTT. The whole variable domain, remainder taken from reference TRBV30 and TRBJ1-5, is SQTIHQWPATLVQPVGSPLSLECTVEGTSNPNLYWYRQAAGRGLQLLFYSVGIGQISSEVPQNLSASRPQDRQFILSSKKLLLSDSGFYLCAWRDSRNNQPQHFGDGTRLSIL.

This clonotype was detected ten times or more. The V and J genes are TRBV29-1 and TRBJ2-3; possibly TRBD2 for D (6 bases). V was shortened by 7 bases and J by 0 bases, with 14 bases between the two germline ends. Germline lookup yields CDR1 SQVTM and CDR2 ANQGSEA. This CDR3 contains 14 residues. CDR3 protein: CSAVSGPSTDTQYF. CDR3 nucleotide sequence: TGCAGCGCTGTTAGCGGACCTAGCACAGATACGCAGTATTTT.

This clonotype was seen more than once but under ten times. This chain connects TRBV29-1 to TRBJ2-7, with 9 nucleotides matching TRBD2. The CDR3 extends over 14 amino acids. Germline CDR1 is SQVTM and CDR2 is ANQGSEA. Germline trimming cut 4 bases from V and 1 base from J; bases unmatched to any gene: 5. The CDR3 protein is CSVGGTSGSYEQYF. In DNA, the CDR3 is TGCAGCGTTGGGGGTACTAGCGGGTCCTACGAGCAGTACTTC.

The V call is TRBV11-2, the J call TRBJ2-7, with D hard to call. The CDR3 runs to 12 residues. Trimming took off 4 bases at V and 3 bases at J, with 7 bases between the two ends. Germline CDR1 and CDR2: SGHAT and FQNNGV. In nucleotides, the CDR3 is TGTGCCAGCAGCTCTAACTTCTACGAGCAGTACTTC. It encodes CASSSNFYEQYF.

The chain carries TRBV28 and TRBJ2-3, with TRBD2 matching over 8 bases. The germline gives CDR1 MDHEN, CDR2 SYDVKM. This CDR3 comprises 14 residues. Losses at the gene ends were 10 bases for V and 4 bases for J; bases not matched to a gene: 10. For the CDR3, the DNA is TGTGCCACCAAACCCGGGGGGGCCCCAGATACGCAGTATTTT. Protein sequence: CATKPGGAPDTQYF.

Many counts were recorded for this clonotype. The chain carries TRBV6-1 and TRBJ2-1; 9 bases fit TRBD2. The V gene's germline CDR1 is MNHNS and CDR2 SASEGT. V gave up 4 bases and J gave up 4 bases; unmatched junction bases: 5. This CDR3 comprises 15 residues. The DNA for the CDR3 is TGTGCCAGCAGTGTAGCGGGAGCACGGTACAATGAGCAGTTCTTC. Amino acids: CASSVAGARYNEQFF.

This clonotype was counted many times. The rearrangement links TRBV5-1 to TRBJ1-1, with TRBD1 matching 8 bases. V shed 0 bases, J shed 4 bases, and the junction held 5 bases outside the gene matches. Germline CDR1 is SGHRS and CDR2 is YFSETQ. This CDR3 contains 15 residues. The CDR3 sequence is CASSLAGQGGTEAFF. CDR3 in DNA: TGCGCCAGCAGCTTGGCCGGACAGGGAGGCACTGAAGCTTTCTTT.

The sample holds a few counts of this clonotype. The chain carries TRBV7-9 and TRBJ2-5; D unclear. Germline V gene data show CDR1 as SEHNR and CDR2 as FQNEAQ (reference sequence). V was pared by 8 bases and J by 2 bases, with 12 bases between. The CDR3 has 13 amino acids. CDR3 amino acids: CASRSLRQETQYF. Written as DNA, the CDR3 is TGTGCCAGCCGATCCCTTCGGCAAGAGACCCAGTACTTC. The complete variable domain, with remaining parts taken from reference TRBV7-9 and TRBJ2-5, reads DTGVSQNPRHKITKRGQNVTFRCDPISEHNRLYWYRQTLGQGPEFLTYFQNEAQLEKSRLLSDRFSAERPKGSFSTLEIQRTEQGDSAMYLCASRSLRQETQYFGPGTRLLVL.

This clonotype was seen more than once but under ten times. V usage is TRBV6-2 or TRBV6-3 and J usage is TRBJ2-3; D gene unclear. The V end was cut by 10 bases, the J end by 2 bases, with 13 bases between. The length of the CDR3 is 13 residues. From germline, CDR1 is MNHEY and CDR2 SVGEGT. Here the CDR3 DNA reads TGTGCCATCGTTCTCCCATACACAGATACGCAGTATTTT. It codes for CAIVLPYTDTQYF.

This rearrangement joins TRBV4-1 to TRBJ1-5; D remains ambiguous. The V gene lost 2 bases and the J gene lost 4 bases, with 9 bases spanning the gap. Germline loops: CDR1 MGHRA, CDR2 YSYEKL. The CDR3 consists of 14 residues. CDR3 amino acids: CASSQSGENQPQHF. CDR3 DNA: TGCGCCAGCAGCCAATCCGGGGAAAATCAGCCCCAGCATTTT.

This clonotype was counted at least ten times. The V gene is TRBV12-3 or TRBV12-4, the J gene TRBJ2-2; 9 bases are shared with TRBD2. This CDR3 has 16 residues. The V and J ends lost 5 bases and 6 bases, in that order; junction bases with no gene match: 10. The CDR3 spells CASSPSSGVRAGELFF. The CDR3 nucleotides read TGTGCCAGCAGTCCCTCTAGCGGGGTGAGGGCCGGGGAGCTGTTTTTT.

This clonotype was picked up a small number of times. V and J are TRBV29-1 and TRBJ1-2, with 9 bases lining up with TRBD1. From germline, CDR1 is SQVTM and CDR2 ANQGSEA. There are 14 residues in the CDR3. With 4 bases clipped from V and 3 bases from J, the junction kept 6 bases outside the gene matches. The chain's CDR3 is CSVVLGQGDYGYTF. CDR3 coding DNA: TGCAGCGTTGTTCTGGGACAGGGTGACTATGGCTACACCTTC. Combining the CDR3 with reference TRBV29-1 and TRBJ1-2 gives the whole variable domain SAVISQKPSRDICQRGTSLTIQCQVDSQVTMMFWYRQQPGQSLTLIATANQGSEATYESGFVIDKFPISRPNLTFSTLTVSNMSPEDSSIYLCSVVLGQGDYGYTFGSGTRLTVV.